This T cell receptor (beta chain) is drawn from a study of human T cells and chemical hapten exposure. Time point meaning: patch test 3, about 24 weeks after DPC sensitization. The treatment was: therapeutic diphenylcyclopropenone sensitization with weekly scalp DPC. Trimming removed 6 bases at V and 2 bases at J, with 14 bases between. The CDR3 is 14 residues long. Germline V CDR1 and CDR2: SGHRS, YFSETQ. Under the authors' procedure: From about 20,000 to 690,000 TCRs were found per sample, with a median of about 96,000. TCRdb ran MiXCR on the RACE reads and lists one entry per CDR3 protein. The V and J calls and clone size are TCRdb's, not the authors'. The data contain over 70,000 distinct CDR3 sequences, about a tenth of them singletons.

The sequence came from a young woman with alopecia areata. Some clones in this sample may be carry-over from other donors' samples. V is TRBV5-1 and J is TRBJ1-1, with D possibly being TRBD1 (6 bases). The sample in question was whole blood, obtained in connection with sensitization to the hapten diphenylcyclopropenone (DPC). CDR3 sequence reads: CASNTGTGNTEAFF. CDR3 nucleotides: TGCGCCAGCAACACAGGGACCGGAAACACTGAAGCTTTCTTT. The full variable domain, in which reference TRBV5-1 and TRBJ1-1 provide the parts outside the CDR3, is KAGVTQTPRYLIKTRGQQVTLSCSPISGHRSVSWYQQTPGQGLQFLFEYFSETQRNKGNFPGRFSGRQFSNSRSEMNVSTLELGDSALYLCASNTGTGNTEAFFGQGTRLTVV.